These T cell receptor beta chains were read from a single sample in a study of shared clonotypes between healthy human individuals. Profiled with immunoSEQ multiplex PCR; TCRdb holds only in-frame clones, not every one. The sample includes approximately 1,500,000 clones, 95% to 99% of them seen just once. The sample was naive CD4+ T cells sorted from blood. These receptors all come from a man aged 25 to 40 in good health. CDR3s include the opening cysteine and the closing phenylalanine or tryptophan. A D gene is named only where the DNA matches it firmly.

D	V	J	CDR3
-	TRBV25-1	TRBJ2-1	CASSEGYEQFF
TRBD2	TRBV11-2	TRBJ2-3	CASRLGTSGPVADTQYF
TRBD2	TRBV10-2	TRBJ2-1	CASLGRDQFF
-	TRBV4-2	TRBJ1-2	CASSQPGSGNYGYTF
TRBD2	TRBV19	TRBJ2-1	CASSIRFGTSGRTSSYNEQFF
-	TRBV15	TRBJ2-6	CATSRGGAGRSGANVLTF
-	TRBV5-1	TRBJ2-7	CASRGLEGVYEQYF
TRBD2	TRBV5-4	TRBJ2-3	CASSFLTSGRADTQYF
-	TRBV11-3	TRBJ2-7	CASSSRGLAEQYF
-	TRBV5-5	TRBJ2-1	CASSSYGAEDNEQFF
-	TRBV29-1	TRBJ2-5	CSVQGGGETQYF
-	TRBV9	TRBJ2-1	CASSVGGANNEQFF
TRBD2	TRBV5-4	TRBJ2-3	CASSFGLAGLGGTDTQYF
-	TRBV7-3	TRBJ2-1	CASGTPGNEQFF
-	TRBV11-2	TRBJ2-2	CASSLGTLELFF
-	TRBV5-1	TRBJ2-3	CASSSENTQYF
-	TRBV7-9	TRBJ2-1	CASSLPTSSYNEQFF
TRBD2	TRBV7-9	TRBJ2-7	CASSPTSGSGNEQYF
-	TRBV28	TRBJ2-5	CASSLGRLMKETQYF
TRBD1	TRBV28	TRBJ1-2	CASSLNRGQGYTF
TRBD1	TRBV11-2	TRBJ1-2	CASSSPGGISGYTF
TRBD1	TRBV6-4	TRBJ2-3	CASSERGPSTDTQYF
-	TRBV18	TRBJ2-7	CASSPPSIAYEQYF
-	TRBV25-1	TRBJ1-5	CASSTPPRRDTNQPQHF
-	TRBV7-6	TRBJ2-2	CASSFSRANTGELFF
-	TRBV7-7	TRBJ2-7	CASSLGYGPTYEQYF
TRBD1	TRBV6-4	TRBJ2-7	CASSRLPGQGYNEQYF
-	TRBV6-7	TRBJ2-5	CASRSEKGSQETQYF
-	TRBV7-2	TRBJ2-7	CASSFGGSYEQYF
TRBD2	TRBV10-1	TRBJ2-7	CASSGGTTLYEQYF
-	TRBV29-1	TRBJ2-7	CSVKLAYEQYF
-	TRBV29-1	TRBJ1-1	CSVGLMNTEAFF
TRBD2	TRBV19	TRBJ2-6	CASSIRGRATGANVLTF
TRBD2	TRBV7-3	TRBJ2-1	CASSQQREGLNEQFF
TRBD1	TRBV5-1	TRBJ2-7	CASAGGSIYEQYF
-	TRBV28	TRBJ1-1	CASKRQLGTEAFF
TRBD1	TRBV19	TRBJ1-1	CASSTQGTANTEAFF
-	TRBV2	TRBJ2-3	CASSQEAGDTQYF
-	TRBV20-1	TRBJ1-1	CSAKNLDQAFF
-	TRBV6-1	TRBJ2-2	CASSGGFIGGFTGELFF
-	TRBV18	TRBJ1-2	CASSPPSGRMGGYTF
-	TRBV12-5	TRBJ1-1	CASGLRGGTEAFF
-	TRBV18	TRBJ1-1	CESWQGRGTEAFF
TRBD1	TRBV11-3	TRBJ2-5	CASSPTGNQETQYF
TRBD1	TRBV15	TRBJ1-1	CATSRDLRRGTEAFF
-	TRBV11-1	TRBJ2-5	CASSFPGAARRTQYF
-	TRBV10-3	TRBJ2-1	CAIRRQQGNNEQFF
-	TRBV5-1	TRBJ2-7	CASSFLLGSEQYF
-	TRBV2	TRBJ2-7	CASSTQGNEQYF
-	TRBV19	TRBJ2-2	CASSTALWGAGELFF
-	TRBV6-1	TRBJ1-1	CASSLTRNTEAFF
-	TRBV11-2	TRBJ2-7	CASSLGRGLYEQYF
TRBD1	TRBV7-9	TRBJ2-3	CASYPRRDRVTDTQYF
TRBD1	TRBV23-1	TRBJ1-2	CASSQSPDRGKGYTF
-	TRBV27	TRBJ2-1	CASSKSYNEQFF
-	TRBV11-2	TRBJ2-5	CASSFWVGETQYF
-	TRBV30	TRBJ2-1	CAWIHSAAYNEQFF
-	TRBV30	TRBJ1-1	CAWSWNTEAFF
-	TRBV5-4	TRBJ2-5	CASSLGPQETQYF
TRBD2	TRBV2	TRBJ2-2	CASSRGLAERTGELFF